This T cell receptor beta chain is drawn from a study of blood T cell repertoires in COVID-19 (dated by TCRdb to the early 2020s). Study-wide context: Samples covering the acute and convalescent phases of COVID-19 were provided by collaborators in the United States, Italy and Spain. The prospective study material was composed of cDNA or gDNA derived from T cells, B-cell-depleted T cells, or PBMCs. Subjects who had been exposed to COVID-19, were actively infected with it, or had recovered from it provided the deeply sampled blood TCRbeta repertoires that made up the dataset. The repertoires were made available in a free public database intended to serve as a resource for research on the immune response to SARS-CoV-2. The samples were drawn from the first 160 participants of the ongoing ImmuneRACE study and from roughly 1,300 subjects provided by 6 global collaborators. A de-identified subject ID, COVID-19 status, age in years and sex were almost always included in the sample metadata. Where available, HLA class I and class II types were obtained from metadata supplied by the sample provider rather than from assay-based typing. The investigation overall reported the following: How much clinical and demographic metadata was included differed by source and by participant, and the metadata was provided uncurated.

From the germline V gene, CDR1 is SGHRS and CDR2 is YFSETQ. From its cysteine to its phenylalanine, the CDR3 spans 14 amino acids. Just the 42-base CDR3 DNA is kept, in frame starting at base 1. To note about this clone: Its antigen is currently not known. One end of the junction is discordant with germline, which a read error may explain.

The immunoSEQ Assay, a bias-controlled multiplex PCR, was used to amplify TCRbeta CDR3 regions from genomic DNA. As for the original processing: Within the assay, amplification of reference gene primers was used to estimate how many nucleated cells each sample contained. To quantify the absolute abundance of each unique TCRbeta CDR3 rearrangement, sequence reads were collapsed and filtered. For each sample, productive Simpson clonality was calculated as the square root of Simpson's diversity index across productive rearrangements. The clones in this table, taken by TCRdb from immuneACCESS, are in-frame only. Not every clone is retained; where verified, under half of the shortfall comes from an unresolved V gene, and the cause of the rest is unknown. That table is the source of V, J and clone size, and D and trimming were worked out from the DNA. For this sample the table gives around 150,000 clones, of which about three quarters were detected only once. The top ten hold roughly 9% of the sample.

Each collaborating institution followed its own protocols to collect whole blood in K2EDTA tubes. Collaborator samples were shipped for TCRbeta analysis as frozen whole blood, isolated PBMCs, or DNA extracted from either sample type. The source material was peripheral blood. This clonotype originated in a woman between 50 and 59 years old with active or convalescent COVID-19. The chain joins TRBV5-1 to TRBJ2-7; the D gene is possibly TRBD2, with 5 bases matching. DNA sequence: TGCGCCAGCAGCTTGTCGGCTAGCTCCGACGAGCAGTACTTC. Its amino acids are CASSLSASSDEQYF.